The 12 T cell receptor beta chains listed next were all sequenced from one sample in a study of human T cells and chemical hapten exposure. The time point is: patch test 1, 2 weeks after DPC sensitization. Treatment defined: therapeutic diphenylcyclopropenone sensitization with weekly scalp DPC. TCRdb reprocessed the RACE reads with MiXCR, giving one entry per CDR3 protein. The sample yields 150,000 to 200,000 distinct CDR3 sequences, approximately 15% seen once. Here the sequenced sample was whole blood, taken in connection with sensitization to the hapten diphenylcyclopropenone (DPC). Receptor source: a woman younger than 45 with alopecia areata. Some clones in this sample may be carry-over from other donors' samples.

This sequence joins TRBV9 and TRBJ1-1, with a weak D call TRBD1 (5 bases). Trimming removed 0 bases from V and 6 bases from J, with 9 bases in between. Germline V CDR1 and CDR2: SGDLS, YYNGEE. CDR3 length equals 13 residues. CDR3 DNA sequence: TGTGCCAGCAGCGTAGGGGACGTCCCTGAAGCTTTCTTT. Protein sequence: CASSVGDVPEAFF.

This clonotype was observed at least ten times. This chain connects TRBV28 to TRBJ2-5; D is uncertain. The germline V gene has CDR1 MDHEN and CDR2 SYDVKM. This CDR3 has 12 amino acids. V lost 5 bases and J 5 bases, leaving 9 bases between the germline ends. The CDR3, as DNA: TGTGCCAGCAGTGTCTTGGGGGAGACCCAGTACTTC. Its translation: CASSVLGETQYF.

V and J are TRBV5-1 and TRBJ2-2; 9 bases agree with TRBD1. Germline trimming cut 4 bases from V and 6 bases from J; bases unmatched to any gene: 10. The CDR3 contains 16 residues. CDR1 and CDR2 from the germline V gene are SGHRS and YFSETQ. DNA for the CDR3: TGCGCCAGCAGCCCCATCCCCGGGACAGGGCCCGGGGAGCTGTTTTTT. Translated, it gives CASSPIPGTGPGELFF.

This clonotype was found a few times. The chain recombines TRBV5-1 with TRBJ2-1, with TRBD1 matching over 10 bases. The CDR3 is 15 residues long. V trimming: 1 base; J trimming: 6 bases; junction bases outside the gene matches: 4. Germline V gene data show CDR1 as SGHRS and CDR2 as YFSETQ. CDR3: CASSLRTGGGNEQFF. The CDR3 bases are TGCGCCAGCAGCTTGCGGACAGGGGGAGGCAATGAGCAGTTCTTC.

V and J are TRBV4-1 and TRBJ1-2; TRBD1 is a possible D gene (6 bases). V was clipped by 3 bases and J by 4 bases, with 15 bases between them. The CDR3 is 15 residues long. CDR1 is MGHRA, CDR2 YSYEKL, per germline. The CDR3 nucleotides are TGCGCCAGCAGCCACTTCCAGGGGCCAAGCTATGGCTACACCTTC. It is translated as CASSHFQGPSYGYTF.

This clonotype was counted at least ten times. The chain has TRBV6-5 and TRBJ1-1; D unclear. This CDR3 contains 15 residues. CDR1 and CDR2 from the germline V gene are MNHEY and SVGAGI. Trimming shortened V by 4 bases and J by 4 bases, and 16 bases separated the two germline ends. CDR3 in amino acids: CASSSPRSGATEAFF. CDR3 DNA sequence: TGTGCCAGCAGTTCGCCCAGGAGTGGTGCCACTGAAGCTTTCTTT.

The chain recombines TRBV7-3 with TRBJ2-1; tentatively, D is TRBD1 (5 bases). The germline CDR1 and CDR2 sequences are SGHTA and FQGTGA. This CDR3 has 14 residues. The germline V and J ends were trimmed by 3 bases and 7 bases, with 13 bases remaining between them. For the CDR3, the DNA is TGTGCCAGCAGCTTGGGTAGGGGTGTGAATGAGCAGTTCTTC. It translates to CASSLGRGVNEQFF. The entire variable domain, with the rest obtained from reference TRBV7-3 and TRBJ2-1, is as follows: GAGVSQTPSNKVTEKGKYVELRCDPISGHTALYWYRQSLGQGPEFLIYFQGTGAADDSGLPNDRFFAVRPEGSVSTLKIQRTERGDSAVYLCASSLGRGVNEQFFGPGTRLTVL.

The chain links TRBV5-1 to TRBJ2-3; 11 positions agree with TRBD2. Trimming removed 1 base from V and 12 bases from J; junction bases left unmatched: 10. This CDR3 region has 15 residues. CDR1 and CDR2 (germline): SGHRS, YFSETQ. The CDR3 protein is CASSLSGTSGVFQYF. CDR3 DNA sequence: TGCGCCAGCAGCTTGTCAGGGACTAGCGGAGTTTTCCAGTATTTT.

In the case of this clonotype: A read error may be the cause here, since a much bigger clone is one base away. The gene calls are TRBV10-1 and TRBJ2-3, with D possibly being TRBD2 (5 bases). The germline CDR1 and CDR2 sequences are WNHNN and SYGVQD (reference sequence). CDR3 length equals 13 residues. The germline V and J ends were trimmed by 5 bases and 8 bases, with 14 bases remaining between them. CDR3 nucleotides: TGCGCCAGCAGTTCGCGGACTGGAGTTACGCAGTATTTT. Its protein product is CASSSRTGVTQYF.

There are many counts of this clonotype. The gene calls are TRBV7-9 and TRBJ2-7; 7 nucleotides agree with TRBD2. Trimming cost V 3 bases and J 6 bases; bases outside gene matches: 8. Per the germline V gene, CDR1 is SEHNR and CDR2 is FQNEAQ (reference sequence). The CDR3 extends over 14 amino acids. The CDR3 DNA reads TGTGCCAGCAGCTTGGACCTAGCGGTCTCCGAGCAGTACTTC. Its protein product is CASSLDLAVSEQYF. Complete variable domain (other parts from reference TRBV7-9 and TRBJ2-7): DTGVSQNPRHKITKRGQNVTFRCDPISEHNRLYWYRQTLGQGPEFLTYFQNEAQLEKSRLLSDRFSAERPKGSFSTLEIQRTEQGDSAMYLCASSLDLAVSEQYFGPGTRLTVT.

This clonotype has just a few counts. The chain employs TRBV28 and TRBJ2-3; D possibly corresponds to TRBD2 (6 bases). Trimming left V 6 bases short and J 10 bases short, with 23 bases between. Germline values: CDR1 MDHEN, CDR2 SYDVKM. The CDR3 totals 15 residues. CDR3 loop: CASSPGTGVHGAQYF. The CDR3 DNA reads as TGTGCCAGCAGCCCCGGGACGGGGGTTCATGGCGCGCAGTATTTT.

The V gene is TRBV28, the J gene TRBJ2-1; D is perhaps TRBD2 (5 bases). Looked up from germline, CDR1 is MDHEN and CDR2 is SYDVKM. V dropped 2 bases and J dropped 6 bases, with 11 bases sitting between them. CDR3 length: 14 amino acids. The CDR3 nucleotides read TGTGCCAGCAGTTTAGGGGAGAGGGTCAATGAGCAGTTCTTC. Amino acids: CASSLGERVNEQFF.